This T cell receptor (beta chain) came from a study of OX40 agonist ivuxolimab in advanced cancers. Looking at the study overall: Ivuxolimab, which patients received intravenously every 2 weeks, was dosed at 0.01 to 10 mg/kg.

TCRdb's table, derived via immunoSEQ multiplex PCR, lists solely in-frame clones and lacks some. This sample carries 25,000 to 40,000 clones, more than 75% of them seen once, and the ten largest clones take less than 25%. Only one count was recorded for this clone. Blood sampling was done at baseline, cycle 4 day 1, and cycle 7 day 1. V lost 5 bases to trimming and J lost 4 bases; unmatched junction nucleotides: 10. This CDR3 contains 15 residues. In germline, CDR1 is SGHTA, CDR2 FQGNSA. This receptor was obtained from an adult with an advanced solid tumor such as melanoma, head and neck, liver or kidney cancer. The chain combines TRBV7-2 with TRBJ1-1; 7 bases are a match to TRBD1. Sequenced here: CD4+ or CD8+ T cells sorted from blood, sampled in a trial of the OX40 agonist ivuxolimab. The CDR3 DNA is TGTGCCAGCAGCACAACCCCGACAGGGACCACTGAAGCTTTCTTT. This encodes CASSTTPTGTTEAFF.